This T cell receptor beta chain was sequenced during a study of blood T cell repertoires in COVID-19. This CDR3 has 13 residues. V was pared by 1 base and J by 10 bases, with 13 bases between. Study processing details: Nucleated cell counts were estimated from reference gene primer amplification. Repertoires were generated with immunoSEQ multiplex PCR, while TCRdb's copy carries only in-frame clones and drops some. The V and J calls and clone size come from that table; D and trimming were worked out from the DNA. The table includes under 250,000 clones, around 81% detected once. This clone was found a few times.

The sequenced material came from peripheral blood. The sequence was obtained from a man aged 50 or older with active or convalescent COVID-19. The V and J genes are TRBV12-3 or TRBV12-4 and TRBJ1-1; weak D call: TRBD1 (5 bases). This CDR3 reads CASSLGGQERAFF. CDR3 DNA: TGTGCCAGCAGTTTAGGGGGCCAGGAGAGAGCTTTCTTT.